This T cell receptor (beta chain) was sequenced for a study of early T cells in non-severe SARS-CoV-2 infection (TCRdb year 2021). The study in broad terms: Bulk RNA from unsorted whole blood was used for TCR sequencing, so alpha and beta chains could not be paired.

The library came from 5' RACE. This sample was sequenced with a NextSeq 500. To correct for sequencing error and PCR bias, the TCR library protocol tagged individual cDNA molecules with unique molecular identifiers. Both TCR alpha and beta chains were sequenced, and tight co-correlation was observed between alpha and beta sequence abundances in each sample. Per the original workflow: V gene, J gene and CDR3 annotation of TCR sequences was performed with Decombinator V4. TCRs were defined as expanded if a significant change between any two time points was detected under a Poisson model with p below 0.0001. Abundances of TCRs were expressed as counts per million after normalisation to the total number of TCRs sequenced in each sample. MAIT TCRs were defined by TRAV1-2 paired with TRAJ12, TRAJ20 or TRAJ33, and iNKT TCRs by TRAV10 paired with TRAJ18. VDJdb, accessed on 1 November 2021, was searched for TCRs annotated for CMV, EBV and SARS-CoV-2, and TCRs annotated for more than one antigen were excluded. TCRdb applied fastp at Q25 and MiXCR to the public reads, then kept only in-frame beta chains. One record per CDR3 amino acid sequence lists the most common genes and DNA. The V and J calls follow TCRdb's processing rather than the paper's. For this sample the table gives roughly 35,000 distinct CDR3 sequences, of which under 7.5% were detected only once. In total, the top ten clones hold approximately 4.1% of the sample.

In its sample, this clonotype was seen many times. Its antigen is not yet known. The input lacks base qualities; no much larger clone sits a single base away. This was a case-control study nested in a cohort of healthcare workers in London, UK, who had nasopharyngeal swab PCR tests and blood samples taken every week. Healthcare workers were recruited between 23 and 31 March 2020, during the week of the UK lockdown, and were followed weekly for up to about 15 weeks. Paper-wide results and their limitations: Matching against VDJdb was skewed toward anti-spike CD8 responses, likely underestimated virus-specific expansions, and missed private and CD4 specificities.

CDR1 SEHNR and CDR2 FQNEAQ are derived from the germline V gene (reference sequence). The CDR3 numbers 12 residues from cysteine through phenylalanine. Only CDR3 DNA remains: 36 bases, in frame from the first base. Trimming at the junction amounts to 4 bases on V and 6 bases on J, and the germline ends lie 8 bases apart. This TCR came from an adult who was a healthcare worker with PCR-confirmed SARS-CoV-2 infection or an uninfected control (not recorded which). Sample: whole blood. The rearranged segments are TRBV7-9 and TRBJ2-3, with no reliable assignment of the D segment. The CDR3 in this case is CASSSIGDTQYF. In nucleotide form, the sequence is TGTGCCAGCAGCTCCATCGGCGATACGCAGTATTTT.